This T cell receptor beta chain was found in a study of blood T cell repertoires in COVID-19. A single count supports this clone. Libraries were prepared by immunoSEQ multiplex PCR; TCRdb keeps only in-frame clonotypes and omits some of them. The table has 100,000 or so clones, around 84% seen once. Germline V gene lookup returns CDR1 SGHNT and CDR2 YYREEE (reference sequence). This CDR3 has 15 residues. V was pared by 4 bases and J by 2 bases, with 8 bases of the junction left unmatched. This chain links TRBV5-4 with TRBJ2-5, with 7 nucleotides matching TRBD2. The sequenced material came from peripheral blood. The TCR originated in a man in his 70s with active or convalescent COVID-19. The CDR3 DNA follows: TGTGCCAGCAGCCCGGGACTACGAGCTCAAGAGACCCAGTACTTC. Protein: CASSPGLRAQETQYF.